The TCR beta chain under discussion was sequenced for a study of cytotoxic CD8 clonotypes in ibrutinib-treated CLL. Across the whole study: After a median roughly twelve months on treatment (6 to 36), response samples were drawn.

The protocol was immunoSEQ multiplex PCR, while the TCRdb copy is restricted to in-frame clones and leaves out a portion. The table lists some 81,000 clones, roughly 77% of them singletons, with approximately 5.1% in the top ten. Germline V gene sequence: CDR1 LNHDA, CDR2 SQIVND (reference sequence). With V trimmed by 3 bases and J by 5 bases, 4 bases remained unmatched. The CDR3 contains 14 residues. The sequence was obtained from a human donor with chronic lymphocytic leukemia. V and J are TRBV19 and TRBJ1-5, with TRBD1 matching 7 bases. The sample here was PBMCs, taken after 12 months of ibrutinib treatment. CDR3 in DNA: TGTGCCAGTAGTATTATAACAGGGGATCAGCCCCAGCATTTT. This translates into CASSIITGDQPQHF.